This TCR beta chain was sequenced in a study of blood T cell repertoires in COVID-19. Across the whole study: Among Cohort 3 donors, those recovered had two negative PCRs, clearance, or symptom resolution.

The cohort comprised adults aged about 18 to 90 years residing in approximately 25 US areas. This clone came up many times. Per the study methods: Estimation of nucleated cell counts was performed using reference gene primer amplification. Data came from immunoSEQ multiplex PCR; TCRdb stores just in-frame clones and leaves some out. The V and J calls and clone size were taken over from that table, and D and trimming were inferred from the DNA. Among 350,000 to 450,000 clones listed, about 89% were seen once. The J segment lost 6 bases and the V segment lost 0 bases, leaving 1 base of the junction unmatched. The CDR3 has 17 amino acids. Germline V CDR1 and CDR2: LNHNV, YYDKDF (reference sequence).

What was sequenced was PBMCs or T cells enriched from blood (not recorded which). This clonotype was sampled from a man aged 35 to 55 in a cohort exposed to, infected with or recovered from COVID-19 (not recorded which). The chain has TRBV15 and TRBJ2-2; 16 nucleotides match TRBD2. The CDR3, as DNA: TGTGCCACCAGCAGAGAGGGACTAGCGGGAGGGCCCGGGGAGCTGTTTTTT. Its translation: CATSREGLAGGPGELFF.